This entry describes one TCR beta chain. As yet, its antigen is unknown. Authors of the study amplified TCR beta CDR3 regions from RNA transcripts. RT-PCR in the first round (using the HTBI primer set) targeted the TCR CDR3. In TCRdb, the multiplex PCR reads were re-called with MiXCR into one record per CDR3 protein. The sample records more than 650,000 distinct CDR3 sequences, about 14% being singletons. Germline V lookup: CDR1 KGHSH, CDR2 LQKENI. This CDR3 region has 12 residues. V shed 3 bases and J 9 bases; nucleotides not matched to a gene: 3. Diagnoses were established using clinical symptoms, serum thyroxine and TRAb, thyroid ultrasound and orbital computed tomography. The PBMCs were taken from approximately 9.7 ml of fresh peripheral blood. This specimen belongs to a study of T cells in Graves' hyperthyroidism and ophthalmopathy. Study outcomes and limitations: Most clonotypes expanded in thyroid above 0.001 were likewise present in blood. In the analysis, a 13 V-J model separated ophthalmopathy from stable hyperthyroidism.

This clonotype was obtained from a woman aged 18-29 years with Graves' hyperthyroidism. V usage is TRBV18 and J usage is TRBJ2-5, with 8 bases matching TRBD1. The specimen sequenced was blood. In DNA form, the CDR3 reads TGTGCCAGCTCACCGGACAGGGTGGCCCAGTACTTC. Residues: CASSPDRVAQYF.